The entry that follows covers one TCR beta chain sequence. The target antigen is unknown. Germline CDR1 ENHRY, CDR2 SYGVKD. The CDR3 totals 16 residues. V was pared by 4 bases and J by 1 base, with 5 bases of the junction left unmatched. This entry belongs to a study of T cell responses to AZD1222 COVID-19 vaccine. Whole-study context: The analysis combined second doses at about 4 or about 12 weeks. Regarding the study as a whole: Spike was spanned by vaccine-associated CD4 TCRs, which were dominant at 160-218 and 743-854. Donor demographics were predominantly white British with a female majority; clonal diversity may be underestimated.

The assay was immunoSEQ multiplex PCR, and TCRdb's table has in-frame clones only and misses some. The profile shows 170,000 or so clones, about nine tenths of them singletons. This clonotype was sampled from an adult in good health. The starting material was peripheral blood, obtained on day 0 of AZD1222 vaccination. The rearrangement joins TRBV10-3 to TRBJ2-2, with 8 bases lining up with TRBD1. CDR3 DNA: TGTGCCATCAGTGCCCCGGACAGGGAGAACACCGGGGAGCTGTTTTTT. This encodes CAISAPDRENTGELFF.